The source of this TCR beta chain is a study of beta chain features in type 1 diabetes. The study, taken as a whole, reports: Within patients, naive, central memory and Treg TCRB repertoires seemed more similar than within healthy donors.

This clone was detected a few times. Antigen unknown. Germline assignment: CDR1 MNHEY and CDR2 SMNVEV (reference sequence). Germline trimming cut 0 bases from V and 4 bases from J; bases unmatched to any gene: 8. The CDR3 loop spans 16 amino acids. The sequenced template was cDNA made from the entire isolated RNA. An average about 3.6 million reads came from naive, central memory and regulatory T cell samples. Produced via immunoSEQ multiplex PCR; TCRdb's table is partial and in-frame only. The data show just under 150,000 clones, more than 9% seen once. Blood was collected once per donor into heparin, averaging about 100 mL.

This sequence was found in a man aged 18-30 years in good health. V usage is TRBV27 and J usage is TRBJ2-7; 8 bases are a match to TRBD2. The sequenced sample consisted of naive CD4+ T cells from blood. The CDR3 sequence: CASSLSASGSFYEQYF. The CDR3 DNA sequence: TGTGCCAGCAGTTTATCCGCTAGCGGGTCGTTTTACGAGCAGTACTTC.